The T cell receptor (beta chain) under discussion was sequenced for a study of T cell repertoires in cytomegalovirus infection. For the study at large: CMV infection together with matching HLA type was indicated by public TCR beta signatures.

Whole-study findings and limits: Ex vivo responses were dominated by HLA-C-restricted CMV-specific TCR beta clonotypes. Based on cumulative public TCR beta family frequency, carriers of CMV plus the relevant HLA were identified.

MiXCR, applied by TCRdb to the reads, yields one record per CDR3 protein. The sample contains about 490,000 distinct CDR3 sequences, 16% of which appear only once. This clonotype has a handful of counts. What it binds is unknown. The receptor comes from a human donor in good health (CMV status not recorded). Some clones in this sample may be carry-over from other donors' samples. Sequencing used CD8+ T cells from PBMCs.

The CDR3 protein is CASSNPGQVSYEQYF. Written as DNA, the CDR3 is TGTGCCAGCAGCAACCCCGGACAAGTATCCTACGAGCAGTACTTC. The V and J genes are TRBV5-6 and TRBJ2-7, with D tentatively TRBD1 (5 bases). CDR1 is SGHDT, CDR2 YYEEEE, per germline. Trimming pared 4 bases from V and 1 base from J, leaving 15 bases between. This CDR3 region has 15 residues. Drawing the rest from reference TRBV5-6 and TRBJ2-7, the complete variable domain is DAGVTQSPTHLIKTRGQQVTLRCSPKSGHDTVSWYQQALGQGPQFIFQYYEEEERQRGNFPDRFSGHQFPNYSSELNVNALLLGDSALYLCASSNPGQVSYEQYFGPGTRLTVT.